The rows below give T cell receptor beta chains drawn from one sample of a study of T cells in Graves' hyperthyroidism and ophthalmopathy. TCRdb independently ran MiXCR on the multiplex PCR reads; one entry per CDR3 protein. The sample has 730,000 or so distinct CDR3 sequences, approximately 19% seen once. Sequenced sample: blood. These receptors were taken from a woman aged 50 to 65 with Graves' hyperthyroidism that later progressed to Graves' ophthalmopathy. Each CDR3 is given with its conserved first and last residue. A D gene is named only where the DNA matches it firmly. Clone size, where shown, is once, few, many, or a class for clones that have expanded.

.,TRBJ1-4,once,TRBV15,CATSRDARGDEKLFF,TGTGCCACCAGCAGGGACGCTAGAGGGGATGAAAAACTGTTTTTT
TRBD1,TRBJ2-6,.,TRBV3-1,CASSRPTGGTSGANVLTF,TGTGCCAGCTCCAGGCCGACAGGGGGAACTTCTGGGGCCAACGTCCTGACTTTC
TRBD2,TRBJ2-7,few,TRBV20-1,CSARPPSGGNYEQYF,TGCAGTGCTAGGCCTCCCAGCGGGGGGAACTACGAGCAGTACTTC
TRBD2,TRBJ2-3,.,TRBV19,CASSTRAGGQGDTQYF,TGTGCCAGTAGTACCCGAGCGGGGGGGCAGGGAGATACGCAGTATTTT
.,TRBJ2-1,many,TRBV5-1,CASSPRPSMVDEQFF,TGCGCCAGCAGCCCCCGACCCAGTATGGTGGATGAGCAGTTCTTC
.,TRBJ1-4,few,TRBV5-1,CASSLTGYEKLFF,TGCGCCAGCAGCTTGACAGGGTACGAAAAACTGTTTTTT
TRBD2,TRBJ2-5,once,TRBV7-2,CASSLAASGVRETQYF,TGTGCCAGCAGCTTAGCGGCCAGCGGGGTCCGTGAGACCCAGTACTTC
.,TRBJ2-7,many,TRBV20-1,CSALYRSTYEQYF,TGCAGTGCCCTTTACAGGTCGACCTACGAGCAGTACTTC
.,TRBJ2-5,.,TRBV7-8,CASSSEWERETQYF,TGTGCCAGCAGCTCTGAGTGGGAGAGGGAGACCCAGTACTTC
TRBD2,TRBJ2-3,.,TRBV6-2/TRBV6-3,CASIPGLVPDTQYF,TGTGCCAGCATCCCGGGACTAGTTCCAGATACGCAGTATTTT
.,TRBJ1-2,many,TRBV6-1,CASSEGRISYGYTF,TGTGCCAGCTCGGAGGGGCGGATAAGCTATGGCTACACCTTC
.,TRBJ2-7,few,TRBV25-1,CASSESPWGGSYEQYF,TGTGCCAGCAGTGAATCCCCATGGGGAGGCTCCTACGAGCAGTACTTC
.,TRBJ1-3,few,TRBV9,CASSVEGDGDYTIYF,TGTGCCAGCAGCGTAGAGGGGGACGGTGATTACACCATATATTTT
.,TRBJ2-1,few,TRBV9,CASSPAGWAGKNYNEQFF,TGTGCCAGCAGCCCCGCAGGGTGGGCAGGGAAAAACTACAATGAGCAGTTCTTC
.,TRBJ2-7,many,TRBV12-3/TRBV12-4,CASSFGDSRKEQYF,TGTGCCAGCAGTTTTGGTGACTCGCGTAAGGAGCAGTACTTC
TRBD1,TRBJ2-2,.,TRBV20-1,CTADRGNTGELFF,TGCACCGCGGACAGGGGGAACACCGGGGAGCTGTTTTTT
TRBD2,TRBJ2-1,few,TRBV12-3/TRBV12-4,CASSSPAGLAGGNEQFF,TGTGCCAGCAGTTCCCCCGCCGGACTAGCGGGGGGAAATGAGCAGTTCTTC
TRBD1,TRBJ2-1,.,TRBV11-2,CASRRGQGNVYNEQFF,TGTGCCAGCCGGAGGGGACAGGGAAACGTCTACAATGAGCAGTTCTTC
.,TRBJ2-7,.,TRBV6-2/TRBV6-3,CASSYLGGYEQYF,TGTGCCAGCAGTTATCTAGGGGGGTACGAGCAGTACTTC
TRBD1,TRBJ1-6,.,TRBV4-1,CASSQPGDRGLPNYNSPLHF,TGCGCCAGCAGCCAACCCGGGGACAGGGGGCTTCCCAACTATAATTCACCCCTCCACTTT
.,TRBJ2-4,many,TRBV27,CASSLVSGAKNIQYF,TGTGCCAGCAGCTTGGTTTCCGGAGCCAAAAACATTCAGTACTTC
.,TRBJ2-7,many,TRBV30,CAWSEGISYEQYF,TGTGCCTGGAGTGAAGGGATCTCCTACGAGCAGTACTTC
.,TRBJ2-7,.,TRBV20-1,CSATIDVAYEQYF,TGCAGTGCTACGATAGACGTAGCCTACGAGCAGTACTTC
TRBD1,TRBJ2-3,many,TRBV5-1,CASSFGTGLDTQYF,TGCGCCAGCAGCTTTGGGACAGGGTTAGATACGCAGTATTTT
TRBD2,TRBJ2-7,.,TRBV20-1,CSASPGLEAGEQYF,TGCAGTGCTAGCCCGGGACTAGAGGCGGGGGAGCAGTACTTC
TRBD1,TRBJ1-1,.,TRBV2,CASSPRTGVPEAFF,TGTGCCAGCAGTCCCAGAACAGGGGTACCTGAAGCTTTCTTT
.,TRBJ1-6,.,TRBV5-1,CASSPIAGSYNSPLHF,TGCGCCAGCAGTCCAATTGCGGGGTCCTATAATTCACCCCTCCACTTT
.,TRBJ2-7,.,TRBV5-1,CASSTPDTAQYF,TGCGCCAGCAGTACGCCGGATACGGCGCAGTACTTC
TRBD1,TRBJ2-2,.,TRBV4-2,CASSQGPGQPNTGELFF,TGTGCCAGCAGCCAAGGCCCGGGACAGCCGAACACCGGGGAGCTGTTTTTT
.,TRBJ1-2,many,TRBV6-5,CASSYSTWSEYGYTF,TGTGCCAGCAGTTACTCTACTTGGTCGGAATATGGCTACACCTTC
TRBD1,TRBJ1-1,many,TRBV20-1,CSAKDRDAEAFF,TGCAGTGCCAAGGACAGGGACGCTGAAGCTTTCTTT
TRBD1,TRBJ1-1,many,TRBV13,CASSLGLGTGSMNTEAFF,TGTGCCAGCAGCTTAGGCCTTGGGACAGGGTCCATGAACACTGAAGCTTTCTTT
.,TRBJ1-1,many,TRBV20-1,CSAWRDVTEAFF,TGCAGTGCTTGGAGGGACGTCACTGAAGCTTTCTTT
.,TRBJ1-4,many,TRBV11-2,CASSPADGTNEKLFF,TGTGCCAGCAGCCCCGCGGACGGGACTAATGAAAAACTGTTTTTT
.,TRBJ1-3,many,TRBV11-2,CASSLDPTAGNTIYF,TGTGCCAGCAGCTTAGATCCGACGGCTGGAAACACCATATATTTT
.,TRBJ2-7,many,TRBV7-8,CASSQRYEQYF,TGTGCCAGCAGCCAACGCTACGAGCAGTACTTC
.,TRBJ2-7,.,TRBV30,CAWSPLTYEQYF,TGTGCCTGGAGTCCACTTACCTACGAGCAGTACTTC
.,TRBJ1-5,.,TRBV14,CASSETVYQPQHF,TGTGCCAGCAGCGAGACAGTTTACCAGCCCCAGCATTTT
TRBD1,TRBJ1-2,few,TRBV30,CAWSSLTGQLYGYTF,TGTGCCTGGAGTTCTCTCACGGGACAGTTATATGGCTACACCTTC
TRBD2,TRBJ2-1,.,TRBV12-5,CASAALAGAYSEQFF,TGTGCTAGTGCCGCGCTAGCGGGGGCATACAGTGAGCAGTTCTTC
TRBD1,TRBJ1-1,.,TRBV30,CAWSTTGVNTEAFF,TGTGCCTGGAGTACGACAGGGGTGAACACTGAAGCTTTCTTT
.,TRBJ2-2,many,TRBV2,CASSVQRAGELFF,TGTGCCAGCAGTGTTCAGCGCGCCGGGGAGCTGTTTTTT
.,TRBJ1-6,many,TRBV30,CAWSVPGHVNSPLHF,TGTGCCTGGAGTGTACCGGGACACGTTAATTCACCCCTCCACTTT
.,TRBJ2-1,few,TRBV6-5,CASSYSLGGVNEQFF,TGTGCCAGCAGTTACTCCCTAGGAGGGGTCAATGAGCAGTTCTTC
.,TRBJ1-1,.,TRBV6-1,CASGWVGTEAFF,TGTGCCAGCGGGTGGGTGGGCACTGAAGCTTTCTTT
.,TRBJ2-2,.,TRBV6-1,CASSASVPGLGTGELFF,TGTGCCAGCAGTGCAAGCGTACCAGGCTTGGGCACCGGGGAGCTGTTTTTT
TRBD1,TRBJ1-6,.,TRBV20-1,CSARVRGTVDNSPLHF,TGCAGTGCTAGAGTGCGGGGGACAGTCGATAATTCACCCCTCCACTTT
.,TRBJ1-4,.,TRBV5-1,CASSLYPEFNEKLFF,TGCGCCAGCAGCTTGTACCCAGAGTTCAATGAAAAACTGTTTTTT
TRBD1,TRBJ1-6,.,TRBV3-1,CASSPTTGLDSPLHF,TGTGCCAGCAGTCCTACGACAGGGTTGGATTCACCCCTCCACTTT
TRBD1,TRBJ2-3,many,TRBV18,CASSRTGITDTQYF,TGTGCCAGCTCACGGACAGGAATCACAGATACGCAGTATTTT
TRBD1,TRBJ1-5,.,TRBV25-1,CASSPDTAGGYQPQHF,TGTGCCAGCAGCCCAGACACCGCAGGGGGCTATCAGCCCCAGCATTTT
TRBD1,TRBJ2-1,once,TRBV19,CASSPGQGNYNEQFF,TGTGCCAGTAGTCCGGGACAGGGAAACTACAATGAGCAGTTCTTC